This entry features one T cell receptor beta chain sequence. What it binds is not known. These data come from a study of T-cell reconstitution after alpha-beta-depleted transplantation in children. Points from the study as a whole: T-cell counts and diversity at one year post-transplant came mainly from newly produced T cells.

The V gene's germline CDR1 is SEHNR and CDR2 FQNEAQ (reference sequence). The J segment lost 4 bases and the V segment lost 4 bases, leaving 2 bases of the junction unmatched. The CDR3 covers 13 residues. Unique molecular identifiers tagged the TCRbeta library. Each CDR3 protein gets one entry after TCRdb re-called the PCR reads with MiXCR. The table has approximately 1,000,000 distinct CDR3 sequences, about 29% seen once. The sequenced sample was PBMCs, mostly from graft donor cells, obtained 360 days after TCRalphabeta/CD19-depleted stem cell transplant. The receptor was derived from a boy under two years old who had a stem cell transplant for SCID, so the T cells may come from the graft donor. The chain couples TRBV7-9 to TRBJ1-2; 8 bases map to TRBD1. Here the CDR3 reads CASSWTGSYGYTF. CDR3 sequence (DNA): TGTGCCAGCAGCTGGACAGGGTCCTATGGCTACACCTTC.